The 3 T cell receptor beta chains given below trace back to one sample, sequenced in a study of shared clonotypes between healthy human individuals. Produced via immunoSEQ multiplex PCR; TCRdb's table is partial and in-frame only. Among around 1,900,000 clones listed, roughly 95% were seen once. Naive CD8 cells lacked CD45RO and underwent positive selection for CCR7, leaving out terminally differentiated effector memory CD45RA+ cells. Sequences were obtained from naive CD8+ T cells from PBMCs. These receptor sequences come from a man between 18 and 29 years old in good health. Some clones in this sample may be carry-over from other donors' samples.

This clone was seen once. The rearrangement links TRBV5-1 to TRBJ2-6; D call uncertain. The V and J ends lost 4 bases and 4 bases respectively, with 18 bases between them. This CDR3 comprises 17 residues. The germline V gene has CDR1 SGHRS and CDR2 YFSETQ. The CDR3, as DNA: TGCGCCAGCAGCCCCCGGGTACCCAGATCCGGGGCCAACGTCCTGACTTTC. Translating gives CASSPRVPRSGANVLTF.

This rearrangement joins TRBV30 to TRBJ2-1; no clear D gene. Germline V lookup: CDR1 GTSNPN, CDR2 SVGIG (reference sequence). CDR3 length equals 16 residues. V was trimmed by 2 bases and J by 0 bases, leaving 14 bases between them. Here the CDR3 DNA reads TGTGCCTGGAGTTGGCCTGCCAGGCTCTCCTACAATGAGCAGTTCTTC. As protein: CAWSWPARLSYNEQFF.

The rearrangement links TRBV10-3 to TRBJ2-1, with TRBD1 matching over 10 bases. V was clipped by 3 bases and J by 6 bases; unmatched bases: 5. Germline V gene lookup returns CDR1 ENHRY and CDR2 SYGVKD. This CDR3 comprises 15 residues. CDR3 sequence reads: CAISEGTGVGNEQFF. DNA for the CDR3: TGTGCCATCAGTGAAGGGACAGGGGTAGGCAATGAGCAGTTCTTC.